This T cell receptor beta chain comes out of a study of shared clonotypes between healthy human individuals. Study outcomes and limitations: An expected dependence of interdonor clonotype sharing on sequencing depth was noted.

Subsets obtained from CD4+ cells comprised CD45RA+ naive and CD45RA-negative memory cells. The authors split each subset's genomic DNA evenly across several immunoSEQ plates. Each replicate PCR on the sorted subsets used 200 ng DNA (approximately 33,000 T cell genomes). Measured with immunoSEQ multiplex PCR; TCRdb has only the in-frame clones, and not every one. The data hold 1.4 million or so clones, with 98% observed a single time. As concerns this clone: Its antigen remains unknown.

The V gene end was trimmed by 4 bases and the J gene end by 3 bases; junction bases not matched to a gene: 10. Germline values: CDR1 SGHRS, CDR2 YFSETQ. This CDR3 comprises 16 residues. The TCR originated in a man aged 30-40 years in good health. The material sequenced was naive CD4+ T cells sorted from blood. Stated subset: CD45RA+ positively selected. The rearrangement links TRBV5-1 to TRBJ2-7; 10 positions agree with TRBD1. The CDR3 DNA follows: TGCGCCAGCAGCAAGAGACCGGGACAGGGGTTCTACGAGCAGTACTTC. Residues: CASSKRPGQGFYEQYF.